Below are 3 T cell receptor beta chains sequenced from a single sample in a study of tumor-infiltrating lymphocytes in oesophageal squamous cell carcinoma. TCRdb re-analysed the PCR reads in MiXCR, keeping a single row per CDR3 protein. The repertoire holds about 21,000 distinct CDR3 sequences, with 35% to 40% as singletons. Sequenced sample: esophageal tumor tissue. All receptors come from a male donor with esophageal squamous cell carcinoma.

This clonotype was recorded at least ten times. The rearrangement uses TRBV27 and TRBJ2-3; the D gene is possibly TRBD2 (6 bases). Judging by the DNA end, TRBJ2-7 fits better; the J call may be wrong. The germline V gene encodes CDR1 MNHEY and CDR2 SMNVEV (reference sequence). There are 15 residues in the CDR3. As DNA, the CDR3 is TGTGCCAGCAGTTTATGGGCTAGCGCAAGGCTCGAGCAGTACTTC. Amino acids: CASSLWASARLEQYF.

This clonotype turned up a few times. The chain combines TRBV7-2 with TRBJ2-5, with 11 bases aligning to TRBD1. Judging by the DNA end, TRBJ2-7 fits better; the J call may be wrong. The CDR3 consists of 15 residues. Germline V CDR1 and CDR2: SGHTA, FQGNSA. CDR3 nucleotide sequence: TGTGCCAGCAGCTTCCGGGACAGGGGGATCAACGAGCAGTACTTC. Amino acids: CASSFRDRGINEQYF.

The chain joins TRBV29-1 to TRBJ2-7, with 12 bases that match TRBD1. V dropped 3 bases and J dropped 7; count of bases not matched to a gene: 4. Germline-derived CDR1 and CDR2 are SQVTM and ANQGSEA. The CDR3 extends over 13 amino acids. The CDR3 DNA is TGCAGCGTTGAGGGACAGGGGGCGCAGGAGCAGTACTTC. This sequence encodes CSVEGQGAQEQYF.